The text below deals with one TCR beta chain. This specimen comes from a study of radiotherapy plus CTLA-4 blockade in lung cancer. Study-level background: Disease control was present in 30% to 35% of patients, and objective responses in more than 15%.

Sequencing was performed with immunoSEQ multiplex PCR; in TCRdb, only in-frame clones are kept and a portion is missing. The repertoire includes some 51,000 clones, about 76% of them detected once, and 7.5% to 9.5% sits in the top ten. With V trimmed by 5 bases and J by 7 bases, 11 bases remained unmatched. CDR1 is MNHEY and CDR2 is SMNVEV in the germline V gene (reference sequence). CDR3 length: 15 residues. The clonotype comes from a human donor with non-small cell lung cancer who had a complete response to radiotherapy plus ipilimumab. The rearrangement joins TRBV27 to TRBJ2-7, with 10 positions matching TRBD1. Sample: peripheral blood, taken from a patient treated with radiotherapy plus ipilimumab. CDR3 DNA: TGTGCCAGCAGTCGCGGGGGACAGGGGTTTTGGGAGCAGTACTTC. Translation gives CASSRGGQGFWEQYF.